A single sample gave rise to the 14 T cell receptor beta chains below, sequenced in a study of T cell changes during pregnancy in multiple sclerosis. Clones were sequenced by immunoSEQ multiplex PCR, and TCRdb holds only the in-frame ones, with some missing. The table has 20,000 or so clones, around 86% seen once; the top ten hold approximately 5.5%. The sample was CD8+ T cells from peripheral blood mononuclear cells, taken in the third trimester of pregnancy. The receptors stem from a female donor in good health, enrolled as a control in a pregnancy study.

CDR3 loop: CASSPDRNGYTF. CDR3 in DNA: TGTGCCAGCAGCCCGGACAGGAATGGCTACACCTTC. The rearrangement uses TRBV6-6 and TRBJ1-2, with 7 positions matching TRBD1. V lost 6 bases, J lost 6 bases, and 4 bases stayed unmatched. CDR3 length: 12 residues. Per the germline V gene, CDR1 is MNHNY and CDR2 is SVGAGI (reference sequence).

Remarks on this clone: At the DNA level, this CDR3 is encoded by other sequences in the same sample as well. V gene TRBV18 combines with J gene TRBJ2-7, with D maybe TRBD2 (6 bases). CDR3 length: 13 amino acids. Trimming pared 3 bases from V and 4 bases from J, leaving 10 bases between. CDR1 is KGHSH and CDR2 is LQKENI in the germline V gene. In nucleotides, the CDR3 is TGTGCCAGCTCACCGGGACTTGATTACGAGCAGTACTTC. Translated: CASSPGLDYEQYF.

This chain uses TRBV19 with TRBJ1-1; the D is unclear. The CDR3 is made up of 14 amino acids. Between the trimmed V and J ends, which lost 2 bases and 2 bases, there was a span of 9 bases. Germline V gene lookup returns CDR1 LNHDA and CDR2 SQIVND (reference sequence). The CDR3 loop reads CASSISGDNTEAFF. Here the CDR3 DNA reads TGTGCCAGTAGTATATCGGGAGACAACACTGAAGCTTTCTTT.

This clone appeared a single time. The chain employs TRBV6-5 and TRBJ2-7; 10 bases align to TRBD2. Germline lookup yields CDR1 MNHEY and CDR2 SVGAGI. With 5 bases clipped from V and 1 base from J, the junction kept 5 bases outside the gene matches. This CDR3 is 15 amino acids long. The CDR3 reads CASSLTSGPSYEQYF. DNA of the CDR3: TGTGCCAGCAGTCTGACTAGCGGGCCTTCCTACGAGCAGTACTTC.

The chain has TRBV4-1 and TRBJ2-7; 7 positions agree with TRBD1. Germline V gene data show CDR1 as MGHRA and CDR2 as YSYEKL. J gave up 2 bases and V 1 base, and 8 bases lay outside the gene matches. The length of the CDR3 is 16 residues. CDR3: CASSQGGDRATYEQYF. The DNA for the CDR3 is TGCGCCAGCAGCCAAGGCGGAGACAGGGCCACCTACGAGCAGTACTTC.

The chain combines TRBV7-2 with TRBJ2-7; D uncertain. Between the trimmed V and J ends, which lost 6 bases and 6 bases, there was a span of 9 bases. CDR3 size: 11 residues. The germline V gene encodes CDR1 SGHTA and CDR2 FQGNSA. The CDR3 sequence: CASSLGVEQYF. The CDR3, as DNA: TGTGCCAGCAGTCTCGGAGTCGAGCAGTACTTC.

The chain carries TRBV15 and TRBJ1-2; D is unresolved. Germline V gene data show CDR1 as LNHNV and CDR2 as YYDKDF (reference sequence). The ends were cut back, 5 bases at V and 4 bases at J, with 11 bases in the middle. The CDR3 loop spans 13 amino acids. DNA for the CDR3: TGTGCCACCAGCGCAGACACTGTCTATGGCTACACCTTC. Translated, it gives CATSADTVYGYTF.

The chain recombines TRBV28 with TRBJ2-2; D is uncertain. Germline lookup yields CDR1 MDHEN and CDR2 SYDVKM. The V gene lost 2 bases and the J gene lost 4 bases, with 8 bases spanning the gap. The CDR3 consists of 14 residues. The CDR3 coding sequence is TGTGCCAGCAGTTTAGGGCTCACCACCGGGGAGCTGTTTTTT. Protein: CASSLGLTTGELFF. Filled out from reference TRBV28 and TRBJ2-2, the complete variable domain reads DVKVTQSSRYLVKRTGEKVFLECVQDMDHENMFWYRQDPGLGLRLIYFSYDVKMKEKGDIPEGYSVSREKKERFSLILESASTNQTSMYLCASSLGLTTGELFFGEGSRLTVL.

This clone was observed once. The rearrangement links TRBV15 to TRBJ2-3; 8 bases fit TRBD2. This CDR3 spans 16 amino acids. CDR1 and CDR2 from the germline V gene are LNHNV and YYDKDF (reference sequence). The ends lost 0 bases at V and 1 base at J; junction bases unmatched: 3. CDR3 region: CATSRDRSGGTDTQYF. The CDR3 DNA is TGTGCCACCAGCAGAGATCGTAGCGGGGGCACAGATACGCAGTATTTT. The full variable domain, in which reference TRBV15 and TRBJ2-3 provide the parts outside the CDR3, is DAMVIQNPRYQVTQFGKPVTLSCSQTLNHNVMYWYQQKSSQAPKLLFHYYDKDFNNEADTPDNFQSRRPNTSFCFLDIRSPGLGDTAMYLCATSRDRSGGTDTQYFGPGTRLTVL.

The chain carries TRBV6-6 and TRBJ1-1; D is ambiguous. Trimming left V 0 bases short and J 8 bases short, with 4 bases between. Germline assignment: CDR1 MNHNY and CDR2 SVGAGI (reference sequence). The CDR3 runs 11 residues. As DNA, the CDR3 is TGTGCCAGCAGTTACTCGAGAGAAGCTTTCTTT. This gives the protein CASSYSREAFF.

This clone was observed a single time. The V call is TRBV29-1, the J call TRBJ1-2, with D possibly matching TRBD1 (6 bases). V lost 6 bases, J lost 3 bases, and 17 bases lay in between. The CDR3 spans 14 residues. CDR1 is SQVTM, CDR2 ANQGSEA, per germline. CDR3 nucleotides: TGCAGCGTCCCCACCTCGACAGGCTACTATGGCTACACCTTC. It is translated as CSVPTSTGYYGYTF.

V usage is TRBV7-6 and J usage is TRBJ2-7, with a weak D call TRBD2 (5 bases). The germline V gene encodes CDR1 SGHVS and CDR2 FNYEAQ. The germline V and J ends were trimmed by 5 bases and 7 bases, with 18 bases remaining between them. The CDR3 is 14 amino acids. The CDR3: CASSPAVGPGEQYF. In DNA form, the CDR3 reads TGTGCCAGCAGCCCGGCGGTAGGTCCGGGGGAGCAGTACTTC.

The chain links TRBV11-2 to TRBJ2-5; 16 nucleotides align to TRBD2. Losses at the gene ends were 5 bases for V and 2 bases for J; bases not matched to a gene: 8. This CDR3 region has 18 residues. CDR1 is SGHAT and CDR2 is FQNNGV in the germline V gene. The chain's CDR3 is CASSPQGLAGGWQETQYF. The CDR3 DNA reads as TGTGCCAGCAGCCCACAGGGACTAGCGGGGGGGTGGCAAGAGACCCAGTACTTC.

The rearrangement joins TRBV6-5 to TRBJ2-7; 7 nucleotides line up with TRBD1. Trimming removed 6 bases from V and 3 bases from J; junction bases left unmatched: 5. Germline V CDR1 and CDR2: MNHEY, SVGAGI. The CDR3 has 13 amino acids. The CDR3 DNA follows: TGTGCCAGCAGCCCAAGGGACAGCTACGAGCAGTACTTC. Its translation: CASSPRDSYEQYF.